This entry describes one TCR beta chain. The length of the CDR3 is 16 residues. V shed 8 bases, J shed 1 base, and the junction held 12 bases outside the gene matches. Germline-derived CDR1 and CDR2 are MNHEY and SMNVEV (reference sequence). The data were taken from a study of blood T cell repertoires in COVID-19. Study-wide context: Some COVID-19 samples were acute and others convalescent; all came from the United States, Italy and Spain. In each case, the material was cDNA or gDNA derived from T cells, B-cell-depleted T cells, or PBMCs.

As processed by the authors: Reference gene primer amplification gave nucleated cell count estimates. Data came from immunoSEQ multiplex PCR; TCRdb stores just in-frame clones and leaves some out. The DNA was the basis for D and trimming; V, J and clone size are from that table. The repertoire consists of 130,000 to 150,000 clones, with roughly 86% occurring once and the leading ten covering 2% to 2.5%. This TCR was sampled from a human donor in a cohort sampled during active COVID-19. The sequencing input was peripheral blood. The V call is TRBV27, the J call TRBJ1-1; 8 nucleotides agree with TRBD1. The CDR3 nucleotides read TGTGCCAGCGGGGTCGACAGGGGATGGGGGAACACTGAAGCTTTCTTT. Translating it yields CASGVDRGWGNTEAFF.